This T cell receptor beta chain appears in the sequencing data of a study of shared T cell receptors in the human thymus. TCRdb's table, derived via immunoSEQ multiplex PCR, lists solely in-frame clones and lacks some. The sample shows some 760,000 clones, approximately 85% of them seen only once. V lost 3 bases, J lost 2 bases, and 8 bases stayed unmatched. Germline V gives CDR1 SGHRS, CDR2 YFSETQ. This CDR3 region has 16 residues. In addition, the sample was reused for a study of human thymus T cells. In that study: Samples came from healthy Finnish infants during open corrective cardiac surgery. In thymic and blood repertoires alike, V and J usage looked biased. Among unrelated individuals, related research reported thymic repertoires that overlapped highly.

This TCR was sampled from a girl less than two years old with a congenital heart defect. The V gene is TRBV5-1, the J gene TRBJ2-5; TRBD2 agrees at 9 bases. Sequenced: thymocytes. CDR3 protein: CASSSRVAGEQETQYF. DNA for the CDR3: TGCGCCAGCAGCTCCCGGGTAGCGGGGGAACAAGAGACCCAGTACTTC.